These 25 T cell receptor beta chains came from one sample sequenced in a study of OX40 agonist ivuxolimab in advanced cancers. Only in-frame clones appear in the TCRdb table, and some are missing; sequencing was by immunoSEQ multiplex PCR. The repertoire consists of 57,000 or so clones, with less than 90% occurring once and the leading ten covering approximately 4.3%. The specimen was CD4+ or CD8+ T cells sorted from blood, collected in a trial of the OX40 agonist ivuxolimab. The receptors stem from an adult with an advanced solid tumor such as melanoma, head and neck, liver or kidney cancer.

The V gene is TRBV2, the J gene TRBJ2-1; possible D gene TRBD1, 7 bases. The length of the CDR3 is 14 residues. In germline, CDR1 is SNHLY, CDR2 FYNNEI. Trimming pared 4 bases from V and 5 bases from J, leaving 12 bases between. CDR3 loop: CASSAQGGNNEQFF. The CDR3 DNA reads as TGTGCCAGCAGTGCCCAGGGGGGTAACAATGAGCAGTTCTTC.

The chain joins TRBV7-9 to TRBJ1-1, with TRBD1 matching over 9 bases. Germline V gives CDR1 SEHNR, CDR2 FQNEAQ (reference sequence). The J segment lost 0 bases and the V segment lost 10 bases, leaving 18 bases of the junction unmatched. The CDR3 has 18 amino acids. Here the CDR3 reads CATLSFGTGRLMNTEAFF. Here the CDR3 DNA reads TGTGCCACCCTAAGTTTCGGGACAGGGCGGTTGATGAACACTGAAGCTTTCTTT.

The chain uses TRBV5-8 and TRBJ1-3; the match to TRBD1 covers 7 bases. Trimming took 6 bases from V and 3 from J; bases not matched to a gene: 9. The CDR3 sequence is 15 residues long. Germline V gene sequence: CDR1 SGHTS, CDR2 YDEGEE. In DNA, the CDR3 is TGTGCCAGCAAAGACAGGGCCCGGGTTGGAAACACCATATATTTT. This translates into CASKDRARVGNTIYF.

This chain links TRBV27 with TRBJ1-5; D gene uncertain. Germline CDR1 MNHEY, CDR2 SMNVEV (reference sequence). Trimming stripped 3 bases from V and 3 bases from J, with 12 bases between. This CDR3 region has 15 residues. The chain's CDR3 is CASSFDGRYNQPQHF. For the CDR3, the DNA is TGTGCCAGCAGTTTCGACGGACGGTACAATCAGCCCCAGCATTTT.

The V call is TRBV2, the J call TRBJ2-3, with 15 bases that match TRBD2. The CDR3 covers 16 residues. Germline V CDR1 and CDR2: SNHLY, FYNNEI. With V trimmed by 7 bases and J by 3 bases, 5 bases remained unmatched. The CDR3: CASTGGLAGGTDTQYF. CDR3 nucleotide sequence: TGTGCCAGCACCGGGGGACTAGCGGGAGGTACAGATACGCAGTATTTT.

This clone was detected a few times. The chain employs TRBV28 and TRBJ1-6, with D unresolved. CDR1 is MDHEN and CDR2 is SYDVKM in the germline V gene. V was pared by 3 bases and J by 10 bases, with 13 bases between. The CDR3 length is 14 residues. CDR3 amino acids: CASSFPRELSPLHF. The CDR3 DNA sequence: TGTGCCAGCAGTTTCCCTCGCGAGCTCTCACCCCTCCACTTT.

The rearrangement links TRBV2 to TRBJ1-4, with 7 bases matching TRBD1. Trimming at V came to 1 base and at J to 11 bases, leaving 10 bases not matched to a gene. Germline loops: CDR1 SNHLY, CDR2 FYNNEI. This CDR3 region has 15 residues. The CDR3 sequence is CASSEGEGGLIKLFF. CDR3 DNA: TGTGCCAGCAGTGAAGGTGAAGGGGGCCTTATTAAACTGTTTTTT.

V gene TRBV19 combines with J gene TRBJ2-5; 9 bases line up with TRBD2. The length of the CDR3 is 15 residues. Germline V CDR1 and CDR2: LNHDA, SQIVND (reference sequence). V trimming: 4 bases; J trimming: 4 bases; junction bases outside the gene matches: 7. CDR3 protein: CASSNGGRAGETQYF. The CDR3 nucleotides read TGTGCCAGTAGTAACGGCGGGAGGGCGGGAGAGACCCAGTACTTC.

The J gene is TRBJ2-1, the V gene TRBV10-2; D may be TRBD1 (5 bases). The CDR3 has 16 amino acids. Germline V gene sequence: CDR1 WSHSY, CDR2 SAAADI. Trimming took 8 bases from V and 2 from J, leaving 19 bases between them. The CDR3, as DNA: TGCGCCAGCCTGGACATGACTGTCAAAACCTACAATGAGCAGTTCTTC. Translating it yields CASLDMTVKTYNEQFF.

The chain has TRBV6-5 and TRBJ2-3; D is perhaps TRBD1 (5 bases). This CDR3 is built from 15 residues. Germline CDR1 is MNHEY and CDR2 is SVGAGI. V lost 2 bases to trimming and J lost 2 bases, with 11 bases between them. The CDR3 DNA sequence: TGTGCCAGCAGTTACAAACAGGCGAACACAGATACGCAGTATTTT. Translated: CASSYKQANTDTQYF.

The chain links TRBV5-4 to TRBJ2-1; 9 bases align to TRBD1. This CDR3 comprises 14 residues. Germline CDR1 reads SGHNT; CDR2 reads YYREEE (reference sequence). With 3 bases clipped from V and 8 bases from J, the junction kept 6 bases outside the gene matches. CDR3 loop: CASSWGTGSDEQFF. In DNA form, the CDR3 reads TGTGCCAGCAGCTGGGGGACAGGGAGCGATGAGCAGTTCTTC.

The rearrangement links TRBV18 to TRBJ1-4; no clear D gene. Deletions cut 6 bases from V and 8 bases from J, with 19 bases between. This CDR3 is built from 15 residues. The germline V gene encodes CDR1 KGHSH and CDR2 LQKENI. The DNA of the CDR3 is TGTGCCAGCTCGCTGGCTATGTCAGTCGGGGAAAAACTGTTTTTT. Translation gives CASSLAMSVGEKLFF.

This clone was detected only a few times. The chain combines TRBV19 with TRBJ1-1, with 9 bases aligning to TRBD1. Germline-derived CDR1 and CDR2 are LNHDA and SQIVND (reference sequence). The length of the CDR3 is 15 residues. V trimming: 6 bases; J trimming: 1 base; junction bases outside the gene matches: 6. The CDR3 DNA sequence: TGTGCCAGTAGCGTAAAGACAGGGGGGAACACTGAAGCTTTCTTT. Encoded protein: CASSVKTGGNTEAFF.

This chain uses TRBV4-1 with TRBJ2-1; 7 nucleotides agree with TRBD1. V lost 4 bases and J lost 10; bases outside the gene matches: 16. This CDR3 has 16 residues. CDR1 is MGHRA, CDR2 YSYEKL, per germline. CDR3: CASSRGPGQSDGEQFF. The CDR3, as DNA: TGCGCCAGCAGCCGCGGACCGGGACAGTCAGATGGGGAGCAGTTCTTC.

This clone turned up a few times. The chain employs TRBV9 and TRBJ2-5; TRBD2 matches 9 bases. V was clipped by 2 bases and J by 5 bases; unmatched bases: 4. CDR3 length: 14 residues. Per germline, CDR1 SGDLS and CDR2 YYNGEE. CDR3 residues: CASSVAGGDETQYF. The CDR3 bases are TGTGCCAGCAGCGTGGCGGGGGGGGACGAGACCCAGTACTTC.

The chain combines TRBV10-3 with TRBJ1-1; the match to TRBD1 covers 10 bases. The ends lost 9 bases at V and 3 bases at J; junction bases unmatched: 4. The CDR3 contains 13 residues. Germline CDR1 reads ENHRY; CDR2 reads SYGVKD. Written as DNA, the CDR3 is TGTGCCATGACAGGGGGCAGGGACACTGAAGCTTTCTTT. It encodes CAMTGGRDTEAFF.

The CDR3 here is CAWSVPGPNEKLFF. The CDR3 DNA reads TGTGCCTGGAGTGTACCAGGACCGAATGAAAAACTGTTTTTT. The V and J genes are TRBV30 and TRBJ1-4; unclear D gene. The ends were cut back, 0 bases at V and 5 bases at J, with 10 bases in the middle. The CDR3 has 14 residues. CDR1 is GTSNPN, CDR2 SVGIG, per germline (reference sequence).

This chain joins TRBV23-1 and TRBJ2-1; 12 positions match TRBD2. TRBV23-1 is an open reading frame whose function is uncertain. The V gene end was trimmed by 3 bases and the J gene end by 4 bases; junction bases not matched to a gene: 7. The CDR3 has 17 amino acids. The CDR3 DNA reads as TGCGCCAGCAGTCATCGGACTAGCGGGGCCGTGTACAATGAGCAGTTCTTC. It translates to CASSHRTSGAVYNEQFF.

The gene calls are TRBV27 and TRBJ2-2; D is possibly TRBD1 (6 bases). The CDR3 runs 17 residues. Trimming shortened V by 0 bases and J by 5 bases, and 16 bases separated the two germline ends. Looked up from germline, CDR1 is MNHEY and CDR2 is SMNVEV (reference sequence). The CDR3 DNA sequence: TGTGCCAGCAGTTTATCGCCAGACAGGTCGATAACCGGGGAGCTGTTTTTT. Translation: CASSLSPDRSITGELFF.

This CDR3 reads CASSPGLAGGQETQYF. In DNA, the CDR3 is TGTGCCAGCAGCCCGGGATTAGCGGGGGGCCAAGAGACCCAGTACTTC. The chain is built from TRBV5-4 and TRBJ2-5; 10 nucleotides match TRBD2. This CDR3 has 16 amino acids. The germline gives CDR1 SGHNT, CDR2 YYREEE (reference sequence). The trim removed 4 bases at V and 1 base at J, leaving 7 bases unmatched.

This clone showed up just a few times. The V and J genes are TRBV4-1 and TRBJ2-6; D is unresolved. CDR3 length: 15 amino acids. Looked up from germline, CDR1 is MGHRA and CDR2 is YSYEKL. Trimming removed 4 bases at V and 1 base at J, with 8 bases between. The DNA of the CDR3 is TGCGCCAGCAGCCTTGAAGGGTCTGGGGCCAACGTCCTGACTTTC. Translation: CASSLEGSGANVLTF.

CDR3 DNA sequence: TGCGCCAGCAGCCAGACCACGGGACAGCCCACCTACGAGCAGTACTTC. Protein: CASSQTTGQPTYEQYF. V is TRBV5-1 and J is TRBJ2-7; 7 bases align to TRBD1. Germline V gene sequence: CDR1 SGHRS, CDR2 YFSETQ. The V and J ends lost 4 bases and 2 bases, in that order; junction bases with no gene match: 12. The CDR3 covers 16 residues. Filled out from reference TRBV5-1 and TRBJ2-7, the complete variable domain reads KAGVTQTPRYLIKTRGQQVTLSCSPISGHRSVSWYQQTPGQGLQFLFEYFSETQRNKGNFPGRFSGRQFSNSRSEMNVSTLELGDSALYLCASSQTTGQPTYEQYFGPGTRLTVT.

The rearrangement links TRBV19 to TRBJ2-2; the D gene is possibly TRBD2 (5 bases). CDR3 length: 18 amino acids. Deletions cut 7 bases from V and 4 bases from J, with 25 bases between. Looked up from germline, CDR1 is LNHDA and CDR2 is SQIVND (reference sequence). The CDR3 DNA sequence: TGTGCCAGTACCCGAAGCGGCGGGCGGAGGCGATCCACCGGGGAGCTGTTTTTT. Translating it yields CASTRSGGRRRSTGELFF.

V is TRBV4-1 and J is TRBJ1-5, with D perhaps TRBD1 (5 bases). Between the trimmed V and J ends, which lost 4 bases and 0 bases, there was a span of 10 bases. The CDR3 consists of 15 residues. Germline V gene lookup returns CDR1 MGHRA and CDR2 YSYEKL. CDR3 DNA: TGCGCCAGCAGCCTAGGGACTTTTAGCAATCAGCCCCAGCATTTT. This codes for CASSLGTFSNQPQHF.

The chain carries TRBV28 and TRBJ2-1; D perhaps matches TRBD2 (5 bases). V was trimmed by 4 bases and J by 4 bases, leaving 17 bases between them. The germline CDR1 and CDR2 sequences are MDHEN and SYDVKM. This CDR3 has 16 amino acids. CDR3 in DNA: TGTGCCAGCAGTTCCACTGGGCTATCGGGGTACAATGAGCAGTTCTTC. Amino acids: CASSSTGLSGYNEQFF.